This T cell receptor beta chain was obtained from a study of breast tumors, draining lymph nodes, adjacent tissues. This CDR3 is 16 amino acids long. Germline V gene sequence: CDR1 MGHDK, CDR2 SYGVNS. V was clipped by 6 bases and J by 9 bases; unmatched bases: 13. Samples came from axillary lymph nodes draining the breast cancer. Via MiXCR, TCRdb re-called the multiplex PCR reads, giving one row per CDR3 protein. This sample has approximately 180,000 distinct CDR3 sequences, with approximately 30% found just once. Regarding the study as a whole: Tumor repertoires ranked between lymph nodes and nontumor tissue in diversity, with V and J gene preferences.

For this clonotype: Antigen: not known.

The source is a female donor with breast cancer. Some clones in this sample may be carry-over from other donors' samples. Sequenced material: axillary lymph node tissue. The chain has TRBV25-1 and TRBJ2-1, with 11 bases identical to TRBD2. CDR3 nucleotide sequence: TGTGCCAGCAGCACGGGAGAGACTAGCGGGGAGTGTGAGCAGTTCTTC. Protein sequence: CASSTGETSGECEQFF.